Listed below are T cell receptor beta chains from one sample, sequenced in a study of blood T cells in healthy people across ages. TCRdb itself ran the 5' RACE reads through MiXCR, one entry per CDR3 protein. Of 800,000 to 950,000 distinct CDR3 sequences listed, roughly 28% are singletons. This sample also belongs to another study, concerning T cells of mothers and their children.

Sequencing was done on a sample of blood. The receptor set was obtained from a woman between 35 and 50 years old in good health. Each CDR3 is given with its conserved first and last residue. Each record gives: V gene, J gene, CDR3 protein.

>TRBV7-3|TRBJ2-1
CASSQAAYNEQFF
>TRBV5-5|TRBJ1-5
CASSLPGQGASRGNQPQHF
>TRBV4-1|TRBJ2-7
CASSQEVGDRASYEQYF
>TRBV20-1|TRBJ2-7
CSAQMEGRSYEQYF
>TRBV28|TRBJ2-1
CASSPYGLDYNEQFF
>TRBV7-6|TRBJ2-7
CASSLGGGQYEQYF
>TRBV20-1|TRBJ2-5
CSARDLRERETQYF
>TRBV24-1|TRBJ1-2
CATSDLRGGNGYTF
>TRBV9|TRBJ1-2
CANSVALGALYGYTF
>TRBV7-2|TRBJ2-1
CASSLSNYNEQFF
>TRBV12-3/TRBV12-4|TRBJ2-3
CASSFSRTATDTQYF
>TRBV2|TRBJ1-5
CASSKSRGFNQPQHF
>TRBV7-2|TRBJ1-5
CASSFASGQNQPQHF
>TRBV5-1|TRBJ2-1
CAGSSRSGNNKQFF
>TRBV28|TRBJ2-7
CASIHTTGAPYEQYF
>TRBV5-1|TRBJ1-1
CASSSLERGRGTEAFF
>TRBV28|TRBJ1-5
CASTRRNYYRYSNQPQHF
>TRBV7-2|TRBJ1-2
CASSPRQGGNGYTF
>TRBV28|TRBJ1-1
CASSPMDNTEAFF
>TRBV5-1|TRBJ2-7
CASSLFKGYEQYF
>TRBV5-1|TRBJ2-3
CASSLYPFLPTDTQYF
>TRBV5-1|TRBJ1-6
CASSSDSSSYNSPLHF
>TRBV4-3|TRBJ2-3
CASSLGLAGVSDTQYF
>TRBV20-1|TRBJ2-1
CSARVFGSNEQFF
>TRBV4-2|TRBJ2-7
CASSQYLAFYEQYF
>TRBV29-1|TRBJ1-2
CSVEPRGGVSTF
>TRBV11-2|TRBJ1-2
CASSSFDRNYGYTF
>TRBV6-2/TRBV6-3|TRBJ2-1
CANSYSKFSGDYNEQFF
>TRBV20-1|TRBJ2-4
CSGTRGGAKNIQYF
>TRBV28|TRBJ2-6
CASSLNFWGRISGANVRTF
>TRBV6-5|TRBJ1-2
CATLRGEIGYTF
>TRBV9|TRBJ2-7
CASSEAGRSEQYF
>TRBV24-1|TRBJ1-5
CATSLTVSNQPQHF
>TRBV5-1|TRBJ2-1
CASSSPASVDNEQFF
>TRBV4-3|TRBJ2-1
CASSQDYLGGEQFF
>TRBV7-9|TRBJ1-4
CASSFAGYANEKLFF
>TRBV12-3/TRBV12-4|TRBJ2-3
CASSFSRGQGSDTQYF
>TRBV7-2|TRBJ2-1
CASSLEGTSGRFGNEQFF
>TRBV5-6|TRBJ2-7
CASSLGDWGYEQYF
>TRBV7-8|TRBJ2-7
CASSYRRRASGSYEQYF
>TRBV7-8|TRBJ2-3
CASSLARGGLSTDTQYF
>TRBV6-5|TRBJ1-5
CASSYSRPGLGQPQHF
>TRBV5-1|TRBJ2-3
CASNDRVTDTQYF
>TRBV20-1|TRBJ2-7
CSAGTREYGQYF
>TRBV20-1|TRBJ2-5
CSAEVTGFETQYF
>TRBV27|TRBJ2-5
CASRGGTGGAETQYF
>TRBV7-2|TRBJ2-1
CASSPGGGGRDDEQFF
>TRBV6-2/TRBV6-3|TRBJ2-1
CAIGGRVSRYEQFF
>TRBV27|TRBJ1-2
CASSFDSNYGYTF
>TRBV7-2|TRBJ2-1
CASSLSSRLADSCNEQFF
>TRBV20-1|TRBJ1-5
CSTRGTGRIGNQPQHF
>TRBV20-1|TRBJ2-1
CSARERDRVYNEQFF
>TRBV5-1|TRBJ1-5
CASSLLTGQPQHF
>TRBV5-1|TRBJ2-4
CASSLGAVTKNIQYF
>TRBV10-3|TRBJ2-2
CAISDGKDRPGELFF
>TRBV2|TRBJ2-3
CASSDAPPPDTQYF
>TRBV5-1|TRBJ1-1
CASSSDPQGALNTEAFF
>TRBV7-3|TRBJ1-1
CASGRTGGTNTEAFF
>TRBV12-3/TRBV12-4|TRBJ2-7
CASSLGGETTYEQYF